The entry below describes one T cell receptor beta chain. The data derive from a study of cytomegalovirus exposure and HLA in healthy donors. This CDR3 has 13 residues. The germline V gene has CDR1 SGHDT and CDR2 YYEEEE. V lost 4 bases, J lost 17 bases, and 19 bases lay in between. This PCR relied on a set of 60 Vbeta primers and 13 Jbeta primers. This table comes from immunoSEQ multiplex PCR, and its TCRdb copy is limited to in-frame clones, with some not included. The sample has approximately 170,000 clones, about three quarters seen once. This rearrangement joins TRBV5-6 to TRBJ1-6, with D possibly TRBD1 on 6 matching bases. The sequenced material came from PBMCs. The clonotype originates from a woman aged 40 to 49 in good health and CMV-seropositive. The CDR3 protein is CASSPRTAYWFHF. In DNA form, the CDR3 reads TGTGCCAGCAGCCCGAGGACAGCCTATTGGTTCCACTTT.